What follows are 21 T cell receptor beta chains derived from one specimen sequenced in a study of neurological immune-mediated disorders. MiXCR, applied by TCRdb to the 5' RACE reads, yields one record per CDR3 protein. The sample yields tens of thousands of distinct CDR3 sequences, less than 5% seen once. Sequencing was performed on PBMCs. These TCRs come from a man between 45 and 60 years old with multiple sclerosis.

Ten or more counts support this clonotype. The chain combines TRBV29-1 with TRBJ1-1; 8 bases agree with TRBD1. The CDR3 runs to 11 residues. Germline trimming cut 7 bases from V and 6 bases from J; bases unmatched to any gene: 4. The V gene's germline CDR1 is SQVTM and CDR2 ANQGSEA. DNA of the CDR3: TGCAGCGGCAGGACAGGGCCTGAAGCTTTCTTT. Encoded protein: CSGRTGPEAFF.

At least ten counts were recorded for this clonotype. The chain combines TRBV10-2 with TRBJ2-7; 10 nucleotides line up with TRBD2. This CDR3 is built from 15 residues. V shed 6 bases, J shed 2 bases, and the junction held 7 bases outside the gene matches. Germline loops: CDR1 WSHSY, CDR2 SAAADI. The CDR3 DNA reads as TGCGCCAGCAGGGACCTAGCGGGAGCAGCCTACGAGCAGTACTTC. It codes for CASRDLAGAAYEQYF.

This clonotype showed up many times. The chain combines TRBV5-1 with TRBJ2-3, with 8 nucleotides matching TRBD1. CDR1 and CDR2 from the germline V gene are SGHRS and YFSETQ. The CDR3 spans 14 residues. Germline trimming cut 4 bases from V and 2 bases from J; bases unmatched to any gene: 3. The chain's CDR3 is CASSPGQATDTQYF. The DNA for the CDR3 is TGCGCCAGCAGCCCGGGACAGGCCACAGATACGCAGTATTTT.

This clonotype occurred many times. The V call is TRBV29-1, the J call TRBJ1-1; D is possibly TRBD1 (6 bases). Germline V gene lookup returns CDR1 SQVTM and CDR2 ANQGSEA. V was trimmed by 6 bases and J by 8 bases, leaving 22 bases between them. The CDR3 loop spans 14 amino acids. This CDR3 reads CSVEGGRGSGEAFF. The CDR3 nucleotides are TGCAGCGTCGAGGGGGGGAGGGGATCTGGGGAAGCTTTCTTT.

The V gene is TRBV7-6, the J gene TRBJ2-1; D is tentatively TRBD1 or TRBD2 (5 bases each). This CDR3 is 13 amino acids long. The V gene's germline CDR1 is SGHVS and CDR2 FNYEAQ. V gave up 1 base and J gave up 9 bases, with 10 bases separating them. The CDR3 here is CASSLGGAAEQFF. DNA of the CDR3: TGTGCCAGCAGCTTAGGAGGGGCCGCTGAGCAGTTCTTC.

This clonotype has more than one count but fewer than ten. The chain has TRBV9 and TRBJ2-1, with D tentatively TRBD2 (5 bases). There are 15 residues in the CDR3. Per germline, CDR1 SGDLS and CDR2 YYNGEE. Trimming stripped 3 bases from V and 0 bases from J, with 10 bases between. CDR3 in amino acids: CASSGRGSSYNEQFF. CDR3 nucleotides: TGTGCCAGCAGCGGGAGAGGGAGCTCCTACAATGAGCAGTTCTTC.

This clonotype was counted only a few times. V usage is TRBV4-1 and J usage is TRBJ2-3, with TRBD2 matching 12 bases. The CDR3 totals 16 residues. J gave up 6 bases and V 4 bases, and 8 bases lay outside the gene matches. Germline loops: CDR1 MGHRA, CDR2 YSYEKL. The CDR3 DNA reads TGCGCCAGCAGCCCGGGGACTAGCGGGCGGGCGGATACGCAGTATTTT. Translating it yields CASSPGTSGRADTQYF.

The chain has TRBV7-9 and TRBJ2-5; 9 bases are a match to TRBD2. This CDR3 has 17 residues. The V and J ends lost 3 bases and 0 bases, in that order; junction bases with no gene match: 8. Germline CDR1 and CDR2: SEHNR and FQNEAQ (reference sequence). The CDR3 spells CASSLGAAGGNQETQYF. As DNA, the CDR3 is TGTGCCAGCAGCTTGGGAGCGGCGGGGGGGAACCAAGAGACCCAGTACTTC.

The chain carries TRBV20-1 and TRBJ2-5; tentative D call: TRBD1 (6 bases). Germline assignment: CDR1 DFQATT and CDR2 SNEGSKA (reference sequence). With 5 bases removed from V and 5 bases from J, the gap between germline ends came to 9 bases. The CDR3 length is 11 residues. CDR3 sequence (DNA): TGCAGTGCTCAGGGGCTGGAGACCCAGTACTTC. Protein sequence: CSAQGLETQYF.

This clonotype was observed many times. This chain links TRBV24-1 with TRBJ2-1; 14 bases agree with TRBD2. Germline loops: CDR1 KGHDR, CDR2 SFDVKD. This CDR3 spans 17 amino acids. V was pared by 3 bases and J by 8 bases, with 8 bases of the junction left unmatched. This CDR3 is CATSDRPGTSGSYEQFF. CDR3 sequence (DNA): TGTGCCACCAGTGATCGACCTGGGACTAGCGGGAGTTATGAGCAGTTCTTC.

There are many counts of this clonotype. CDR3: CASSFAGYGEQFF. For the CDR3, the DNA is TGTGCCAGCAGTTTTGCAGGGTACGGTGAGCAGTTCTTC. The V gene is TRBV12-3 or TRBV12-4, the J gene TRBJ2-1; TRBD1 might be the D (5 bases). V lost 3 bases, J lost 9 bases, and 12 bases lay in between. The CDR3 consists of 13 residues.

This clonotype appeared many times. The chain combines TRBV7-9 with TRBJ2-1, with 7 positions matching TRBD2. Unmatched junction bases numbered 8, after V lost 5 bases and J lost 1 base. Germline V CDR1 and CDR2: SEHNR, FQNEAQ (reference sequence). The CDR3 length is 16 residues. The DNA of the CDR3 is TGTGCCAGCAGCGACCTATCCGGGGGGTCCTACAATGAGCAGTTCTTC. This encodes CASSDLSGGSYNEQFF.

The sample holds many counts of this clonotype. This chain joins TRBV3-1 and TRBJ1-1, with D uncertain. The CDR3 consists of 11 residues. CDR1 is LGHDT and CDR2 is YNNKEL in the germline V gene (reference sequence). V dropped 3 bases and J dropped 4 bases, with 3 bases sitting between them. CDR3 residues: CASSQGTEAFF. The CDR3 DNA follows: TGTGCCAGCAGCCAGGGCACTGAAGCTTTCTTT. Full variable domain (remainder filled in from reference TRBV3-1 and TRBJ1-1): DTAVSQTPKYLVTQMGNDKSIKCEQNLGHDTMYWYKQDSKKFLKIMFSYNNKELIINETVPNRFSPKSPDKAHLNLHINSLELGDSAVYFCASSQGTEAFFGQGTRLTVV.

This clonotype was recorded many times. The rearrangement links TRBV7-3 to TRBJ2-5; TRBD1 might be the D (5 bases). The V gene's germline CDR1 is SGHTA and CDR2 FQGTGA. The V and J ends lost 5 bases and 7 bases respectively, with 14 bases between them. CDR3 length equals 13 residues. This chain's CDR3 is CASSARQTGTQYF. In DNA form, the CDR3 reads TGTGCCAGCAGCGCCAGACAGACGGGGACCCAGTACTTC.

This clonotype has at least ten counts. The gene calls are TRBV10-3 and TRBJ2-1; the D is unclear. Trimming pared 4 bases from V and 5 bases from J, leaving 12 bases between. The germline V gene encodes CDR1 ENHRY and CDR2 SYGVKD. The CDR3 is 14 residues long. The CDR3 loop reads CAISGVAGNNEQFF. The CDR3 DNA sequence: TGTGCCATCAGTGGGGTGGCAGGTAACAATGAGCAGTTCTTC.

Ten or more counts support this clonotype. V gene TRBV6-5 combines with J gene TRBJ2-2; tentative D call: TRBD1 (6 bases). Between the trimmed V and J ends, which lost 2 bases and 7 bases, there was a span of 17 bases. Germline loops: CDR1 MNHEY, CDR2 SVGAGI. The CDR3 consists of 16 residues. In DNA, the CDR3 is TGTGCCAGCAGTTACGACTCTTGGGGGCCCTACGGGGAGCTGTTTTTT. Amino acid sequence: CASSYDSWGPYGELFF.

This clonotype was seen ten or more times. The V and J genes are TRBV12-3 or TRBV12-4 and TRBJ1-2; D is unclear. Between the trimmed V and J ends, which lost 2 bases and 6 bases, there was a span of 7 bases. The length of the CDR3 is 12 residues. In DNA form, the CDR3 reads TGTGCCAGCAGTTTAACCAGAAATGGCTACACCTTC. This translates into CASSLTRNGYTF.

V and J are TRBV5-6 and TRBJ1-2, with D maybe TRBD1 (5 bases). There are 14 residues in the CDR3. V was pared by 6 bases and J by 4 bases, with 16 bases between. CDR1 is SGHDT and CDR2 is YYEEEE in the germline V gene. Here the CDR3 reads CASNRGGTLYGYTF. The DNA of the CDR3 is TGTGCCAGCAACCGCGGAGGGACCCTCTATGGCTACACCTTC.

This clonotype was seen repeatedly, ten times or more. The V and J genes are TRBV5-1 and TRBJ2-7; the match to TRBD2 covers 13 bases. With V trimmed by 3 bases and J by 6 bases, 12 bases remained unmatched. CDR1 is SGHRS, CDR2 YFSETQ, per germline. The CDR3 is 17 amino acids. Here the CDR3 reads CASSSTSGGPLRGEQYF. CDR3 bases: TGCGCCAGCAGCTCGACTAGCGGGGGGCCCCTGCGAGGCGAGCAGTACTTC.

The sample holds many counts of this clonotype. This chain uses TRBV12-3 or TRBV12-4 with TRBJ2-5, with D possibly TRBD2 on 6 matching bases. The V and J ends lost 5 bases and 5 bases respectively, with 18 bases between them. The CDR3 runs 15 residues. The CDR3 loop is CASSPQWRRGETQYF. For the CDR3, the DNA is TGTGCCAGCAGTCCCCAATGGAGGAGGGGCGAGACCCAGTACTTC.

This clonotype was counted ten times or more. The rearrangement joins TRBV10-3 to TRBJ1-4, with TRBD1 matching 8 bases. V lost 4 bases and J lost 6; bases outside the gene matches: 10. The CDR3 consists of 16 residues. Germline-derived CDR1 and CDR2 are ENHRY and SYGVKD. In DNA form, the CDR3 reads TGTGCCATCAGTGGGTCCTCAGGGGGCGATTATGAAAAACTGTTTTTT. It yields the protein CAISGSSGGDYEKLFF.